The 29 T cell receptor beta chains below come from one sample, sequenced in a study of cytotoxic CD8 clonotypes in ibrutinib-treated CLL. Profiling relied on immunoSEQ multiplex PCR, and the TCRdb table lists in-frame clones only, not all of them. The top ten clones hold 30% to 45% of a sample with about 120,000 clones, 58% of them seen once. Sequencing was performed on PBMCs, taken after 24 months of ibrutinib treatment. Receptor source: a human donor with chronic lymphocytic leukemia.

As DNA, the CDR3 is TGTGCCAGCAGCTTGGTTGGGGAGGAGACCCAGTACTTC. Translation gives CASSLVGEETQYF. The chain recombines TRBV5-4 with TRBJ2-5; TRBD2 is a possible D gene (5 bases). This CDR3 region has 13 residues. V was shortened by 0 bases and J by 5 bases, with 8 bases between the two germline ends. CDR1 and CDR2 (germline): SGHNT, YYREEE (reference sequence).

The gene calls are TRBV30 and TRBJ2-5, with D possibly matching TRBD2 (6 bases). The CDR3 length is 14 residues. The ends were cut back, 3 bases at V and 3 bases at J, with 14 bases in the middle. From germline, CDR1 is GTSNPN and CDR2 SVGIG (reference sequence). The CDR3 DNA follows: TGTGCCTGGAGCGGCGGGGCCATTAAAGAGACCCAGTACTTC. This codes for CAWSGGAIKETQYF.

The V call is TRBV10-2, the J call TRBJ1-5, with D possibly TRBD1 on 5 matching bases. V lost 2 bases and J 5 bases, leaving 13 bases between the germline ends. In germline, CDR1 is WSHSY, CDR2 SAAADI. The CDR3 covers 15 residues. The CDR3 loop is CASSEGAGPYQPQHF. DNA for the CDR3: TGCGCCAGCAGTGAGGGGGCAGGCCCATATCAGCCCCAGCATTTT.

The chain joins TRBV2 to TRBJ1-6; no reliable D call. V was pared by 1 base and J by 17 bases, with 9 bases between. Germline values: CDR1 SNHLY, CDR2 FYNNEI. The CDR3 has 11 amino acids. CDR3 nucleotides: TGTGCCAGCAGTGAAGGCCTGGTGGTCCACTTT. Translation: CASSEGLVVHF.

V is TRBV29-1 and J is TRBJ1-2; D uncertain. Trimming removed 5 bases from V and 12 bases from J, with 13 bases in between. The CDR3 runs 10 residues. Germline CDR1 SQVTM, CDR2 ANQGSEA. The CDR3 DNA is TGCAGCGTTACGACAAGATCCGACACCTTC. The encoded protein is CSVTTRSDTF. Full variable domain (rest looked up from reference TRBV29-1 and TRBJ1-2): SAVISQKPSRDICQRGTSLTIQCQVDSQVTMMFWYRQQPGQSLTLIATANQGSEATYESGFVIDKFPISRPNLTFSTLTVSNMSPEDSSIYLCSVTTRSDTFGSGTRLTVV.

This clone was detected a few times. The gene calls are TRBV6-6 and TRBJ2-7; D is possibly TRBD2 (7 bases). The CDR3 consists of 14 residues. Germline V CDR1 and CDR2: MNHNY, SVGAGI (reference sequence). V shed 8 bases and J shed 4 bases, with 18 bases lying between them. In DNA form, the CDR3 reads TGTGCCAGCGTTATTGGGGGGGCATCGTACGAGCAGTACTTC. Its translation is CASVIGGASYEQYF.

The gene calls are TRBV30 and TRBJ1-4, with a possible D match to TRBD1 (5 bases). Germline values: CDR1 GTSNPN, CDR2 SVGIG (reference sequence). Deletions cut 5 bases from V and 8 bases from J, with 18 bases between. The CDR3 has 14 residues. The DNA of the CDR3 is TGTGCCTGGTCCCCGGGACCCCGGACGGAAAAACTGTTTTTT. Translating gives CAWSPGPRTEKLFF. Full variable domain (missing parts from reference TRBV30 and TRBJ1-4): SQTIHQWPATLVQPVGSPLSLECTVEGTSNPNLYWYRQAAGRGLQLLFYSVGIGQISSEVPQNLSASRPQDRQFILSSKKLLLSDSGFYLCAWSPGPRTEKLFFGSGTQLSVL.

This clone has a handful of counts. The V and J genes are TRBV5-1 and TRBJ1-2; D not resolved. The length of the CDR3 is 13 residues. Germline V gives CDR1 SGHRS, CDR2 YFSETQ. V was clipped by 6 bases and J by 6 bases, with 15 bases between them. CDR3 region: CASTDLDGDGYTF. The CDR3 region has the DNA TGCGCCAGCACTGATTTGGACGGGGATGGCTACACCTTC.

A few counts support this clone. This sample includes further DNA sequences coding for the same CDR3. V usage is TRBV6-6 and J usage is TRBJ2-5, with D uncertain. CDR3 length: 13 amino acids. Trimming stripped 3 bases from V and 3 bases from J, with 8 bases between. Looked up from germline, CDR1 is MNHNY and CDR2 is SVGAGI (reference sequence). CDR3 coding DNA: TGTGCCAGCAGTTATCAGGAGAAAGAGACCCAGTACTTC. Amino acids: CASSYQEKETQYF.

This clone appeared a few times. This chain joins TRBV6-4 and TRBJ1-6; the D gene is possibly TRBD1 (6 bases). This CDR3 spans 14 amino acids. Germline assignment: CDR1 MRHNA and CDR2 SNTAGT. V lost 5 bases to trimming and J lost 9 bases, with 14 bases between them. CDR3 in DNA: TGTGCCAGCAGTCTACAGGGTAAAGGTTCACCCCTCCACTTT. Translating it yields CASSLQGKGSPLHF.

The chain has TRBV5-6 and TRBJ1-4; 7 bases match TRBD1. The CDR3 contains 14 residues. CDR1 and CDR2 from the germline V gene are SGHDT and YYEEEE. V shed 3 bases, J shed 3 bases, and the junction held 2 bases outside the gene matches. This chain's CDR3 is CASSYGTANEKLFF. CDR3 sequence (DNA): TGTGCCAGCAGCTACGGGACAGCTAATGAAAAACTGTTTTTT.

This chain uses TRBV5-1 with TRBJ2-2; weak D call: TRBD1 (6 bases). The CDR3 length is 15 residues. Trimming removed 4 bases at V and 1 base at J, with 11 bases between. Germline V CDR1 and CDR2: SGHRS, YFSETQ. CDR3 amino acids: CASSAGTQNTGELFF. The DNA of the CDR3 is TGCGCCAGCAGCGCCGGGACACAGAACACCGGGGAGCTGTTTTTT.

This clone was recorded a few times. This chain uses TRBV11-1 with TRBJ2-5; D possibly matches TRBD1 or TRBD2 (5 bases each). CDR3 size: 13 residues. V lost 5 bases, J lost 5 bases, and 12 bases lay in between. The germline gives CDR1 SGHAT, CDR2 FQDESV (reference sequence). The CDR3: CASSLGTKETQYF. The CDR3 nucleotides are TGTGCCAGCAGCCTCGGGACGAAGGAGACCCAGTACTTC.

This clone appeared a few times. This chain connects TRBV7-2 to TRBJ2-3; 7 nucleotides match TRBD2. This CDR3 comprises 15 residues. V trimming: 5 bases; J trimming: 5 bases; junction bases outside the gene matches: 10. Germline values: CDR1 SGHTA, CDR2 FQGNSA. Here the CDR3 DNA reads TGTGCCAGCAGCCCCCTCGGACTAGAAGGAGATACGCAGTATTTT. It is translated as CASSPLGLEGDTQYF.

In nucleotides, the CDR3 is TGTGCCAGTACCACAACAGGGACCCGCTTCGACTATGGCTACACCTTC. It specifies CASTTTGTRFDYGYTF. The chain carries TRBV19 and TRBJ1-2, with D possibly matching TRBD1 (6 bases). Trimming pared 7 bases from V and 3 bases from J, leaving 21 bases between. There are 16 residues in the CDR3. Germline CDR1 reads LNHDA; CDR2 reads SQIVND (reference sequence).

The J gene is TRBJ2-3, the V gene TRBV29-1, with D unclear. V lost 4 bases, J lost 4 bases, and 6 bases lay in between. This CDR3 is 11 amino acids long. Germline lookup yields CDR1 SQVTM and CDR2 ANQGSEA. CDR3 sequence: CSVALADTQYF. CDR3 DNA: TGCAGCGTTGCTTTGGCAGATACGCAGTATTTT.

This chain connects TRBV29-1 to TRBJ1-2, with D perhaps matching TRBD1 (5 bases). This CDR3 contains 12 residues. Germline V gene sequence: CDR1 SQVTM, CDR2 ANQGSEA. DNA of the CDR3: TGCACCGCGGGGGAGACTAACTATGGCTACACCTTC. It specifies CTAGETNYGYTF.

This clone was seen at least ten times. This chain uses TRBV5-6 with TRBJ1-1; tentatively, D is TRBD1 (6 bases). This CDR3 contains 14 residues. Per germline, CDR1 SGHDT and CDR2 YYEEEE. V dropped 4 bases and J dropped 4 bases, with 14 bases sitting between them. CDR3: CASSTWGAGTEAFF. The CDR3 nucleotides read TGTGCCAGCAGCACCTGGGGGGCGGGCACTGAAGCTTTCTTT.

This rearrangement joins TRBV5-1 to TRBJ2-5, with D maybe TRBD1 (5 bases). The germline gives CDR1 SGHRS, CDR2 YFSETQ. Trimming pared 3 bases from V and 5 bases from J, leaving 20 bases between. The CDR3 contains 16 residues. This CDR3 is CASSSGRASAEETQYF. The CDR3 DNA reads TGCGCCAGCAGCTCCGGCAGGGCCTCCGCGGAGGAGACCCAGTACTTC.

The CDR3 is CASSVGRMANTEAFF. The CDR3 DNA reads as TGTGCCAGCAGCGTAGGTCGTATGGCGAACACTGAAGCTTTCTTT. This chain connects TRBV9 to TRBJ1-1; D call uncertain. This CDR3 has 15 amino acids. Germline loops: CDR1 SGDLS, CDR2 YYNGEE. Trimming removed 0 bases at V and 1 base at J, with 10 bases between.

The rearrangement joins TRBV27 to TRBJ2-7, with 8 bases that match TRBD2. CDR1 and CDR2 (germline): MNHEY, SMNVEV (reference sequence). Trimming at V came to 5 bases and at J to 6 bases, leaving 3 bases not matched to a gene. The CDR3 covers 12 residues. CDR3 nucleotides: TGTGCCAGCAGTCTGCTAGCGGGCGAGCAGTACTTC. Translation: CASSLLAGEQYF.

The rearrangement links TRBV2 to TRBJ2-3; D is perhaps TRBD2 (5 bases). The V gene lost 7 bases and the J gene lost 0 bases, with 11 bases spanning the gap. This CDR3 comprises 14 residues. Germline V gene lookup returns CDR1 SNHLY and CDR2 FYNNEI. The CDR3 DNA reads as TGTGCCAGCACCGGGGTAATGAGCACAGATACGCAGTATTTT. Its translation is CASTGVMSTDTQYF.

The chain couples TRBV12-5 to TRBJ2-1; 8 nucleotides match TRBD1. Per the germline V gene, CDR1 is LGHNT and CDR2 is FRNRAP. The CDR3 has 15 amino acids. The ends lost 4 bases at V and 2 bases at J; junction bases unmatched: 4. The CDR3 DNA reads TGTGCTAGTGGTTCCGACAGGGGTCCCTACAATGAGCAGTTCTTC. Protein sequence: CASGSDRGPYNEQFF. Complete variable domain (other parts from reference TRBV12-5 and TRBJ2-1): DARVTQTPRHKVTEMGQEVTMRCQPILGHNTVFWYRQTMMQGLELLAYFRNRAPLDDSGMPKDRFSAEMPDATLATLKIQPSEPRDSAVYFCASGSDRGPYNEQFFGPGTRLTVL.

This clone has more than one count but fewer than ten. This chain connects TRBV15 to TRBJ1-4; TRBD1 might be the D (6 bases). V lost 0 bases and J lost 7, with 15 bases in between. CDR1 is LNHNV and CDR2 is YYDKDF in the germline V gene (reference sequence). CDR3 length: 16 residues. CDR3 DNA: TGTGCCACCAGCAGAGATCGTGCAGGGGTTGGTGAAAAACTGTTTTTT. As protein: CATSRDRAGVGEKLFF.

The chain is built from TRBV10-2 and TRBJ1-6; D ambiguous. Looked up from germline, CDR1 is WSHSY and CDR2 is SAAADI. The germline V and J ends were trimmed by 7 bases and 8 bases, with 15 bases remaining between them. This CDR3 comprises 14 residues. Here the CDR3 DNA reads TGCGCCAGCACCGACCCAAACGAGTATTCACCCCTCCACTTT. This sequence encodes CASTDPNEYSPLHF.

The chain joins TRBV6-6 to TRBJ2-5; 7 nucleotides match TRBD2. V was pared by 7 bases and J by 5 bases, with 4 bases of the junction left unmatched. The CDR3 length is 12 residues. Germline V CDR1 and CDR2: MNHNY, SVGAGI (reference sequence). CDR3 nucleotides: TGTGCCAGCATCGGGGGAGGGGAGACCCAGTACTTC. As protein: CASIGGGETQYF.

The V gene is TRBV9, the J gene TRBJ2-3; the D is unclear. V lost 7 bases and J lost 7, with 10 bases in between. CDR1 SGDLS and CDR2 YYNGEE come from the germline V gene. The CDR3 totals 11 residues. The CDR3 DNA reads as TGTGCCAGCGGGCCTACGCATACGCAGTATTTT. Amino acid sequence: CASGPTHTQYF.

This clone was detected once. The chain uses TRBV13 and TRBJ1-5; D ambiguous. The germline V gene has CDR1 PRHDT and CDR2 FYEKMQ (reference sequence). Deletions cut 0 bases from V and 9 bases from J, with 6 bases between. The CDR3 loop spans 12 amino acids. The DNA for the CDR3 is TGTGCCAGCAGCTTAGGGGCCGCGCCCCAGCATTTT. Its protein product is CASSLGAAPQHF.

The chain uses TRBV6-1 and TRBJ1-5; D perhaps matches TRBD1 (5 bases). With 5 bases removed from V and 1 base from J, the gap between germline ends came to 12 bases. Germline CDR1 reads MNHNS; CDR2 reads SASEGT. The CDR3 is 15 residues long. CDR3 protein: CASSLGPPSNQPQHF. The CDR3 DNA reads TGTGCCAGCAGTCTGGGACCTCCCAGCAATCAGCCCCAGCATTTT.